The TCR beta chain described here comes from a study of type 1 regulatory T cells. Study observations and caveats: Compared with non-type 1 regulatory T cells, type 1 regulatory T cells showed a more restricted TCR repertoire.

Germline V gene sequence: CDR1 LGHNT, CDR2 FRNRAP. Deletions cut 1 base from V and 6 bases from J, with 13 bases between. This CDR3 has 15 amino acids. In TCRdb, the reads were re-called with MiXCR into one record per CDR3 protein. The sample carries around 5,700 distinct CDR3 sequences, 33% recorded once. By its share, this clonotype is medium-sized. Its antigen remains unknown. The chain carries TRBV12-5 and TRBJ2-1; D is unresolved. The receptor was isolated from a human donor in good health. The specimen sequenced was cultured type 1 regulatory T (Tr1) cells, either the whole culture or a sorted fraction (not recorded which). In DNA, the CDR3 is TGTGCTAGTGGTTTGGGGACCCCAGGCCCCAATGAGCAGTTCTTC. Its translation is CASGLGTPGPNEQFF.